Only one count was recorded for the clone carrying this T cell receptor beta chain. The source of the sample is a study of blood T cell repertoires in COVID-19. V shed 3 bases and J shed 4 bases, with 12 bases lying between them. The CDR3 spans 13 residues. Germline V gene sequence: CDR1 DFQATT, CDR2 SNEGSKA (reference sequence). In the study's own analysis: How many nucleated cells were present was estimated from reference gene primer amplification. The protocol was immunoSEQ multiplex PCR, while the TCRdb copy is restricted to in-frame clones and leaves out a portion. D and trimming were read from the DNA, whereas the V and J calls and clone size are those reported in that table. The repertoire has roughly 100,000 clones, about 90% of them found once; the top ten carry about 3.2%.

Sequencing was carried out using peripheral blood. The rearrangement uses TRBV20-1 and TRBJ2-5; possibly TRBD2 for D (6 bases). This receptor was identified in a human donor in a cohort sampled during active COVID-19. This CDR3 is CSASRAGLETQYF. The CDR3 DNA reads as TGCAGTGCTAGTAGGGCGGGGCTAGAGACCCAGTACTTC.